The rows below give T cell receptor beta chains drawn from one sample of a study of control samples from healthy donors and cancer patients. Measured with immunoSEQ multiplex PCR; TCRdb has only the in-frame clones, and not every one. The sample contains around 180,000 clones, 80% to 90% of which appear only once. Sequencing used blood. The receptors come from a woman in her 30s in good health. The conserved cysteine and the conserved F or W are not part of the CDR3 here. Where a row states a size, it is once, few, many or the class of an expanded clone; other rows omit it.

TRBV5-1	13	TRBJ2-3	NA	ASSGGASGTDTQY
TRBV5-1	11	TRBJ1-2	NA	ASSGEGIRGYI
TRBV9	12	TRBJ2-3	few	ASSGKTVADTQY
TRBV20-1	9	TRBJ2-5	NA	SARDLSNQY
TRBV9	11	TRBJ2-1	once	ASNVGSYNEQF
TRBV11-2	12	TRBJ1-2	NA	ASSSGGAGTGYT
TRBV9	12	TRBJ1-1	NA	ASSEATVRTEAF
TRBV5-1	12	TRBJ1-6	NA	ASSLQPPNSPLH
TRBV6-5	13	TRBJ2-7	NA	ASSYRASGRDEQY
TRBV7-9	13	TRBJ2-1	once	ASSPLGHYINEQF
TRBV28	12	TRBJ2-7	NA	ASSFTGGMVEQY
TRBV19	9	TRBJ1-2	NA	ASQTAYGYT
TRBV7-9	12	TRBJ2-1	NA	ASSSASWGNEQF
TRBV30	11	TRBJ1-1	NA	AWSEGRGTEAF
TRBV4-2	14	TRBJ1-3	NA	ASSLLTWGPGNTIY
TRBV3-1/TRBV3-2	11	TRBJ1-1	NA	ASSRGPRREAF
TRBV14	11	TRBJ1-2	NA	ASSPDTIYGYT
TRBV7-9	12	TRBJ1-2	NA	ASSSFRDSYGYT
TRBV6-5	13	TRBJ1-2	few	ASRGLGQGFDGYT
TRBV28	15	TRBJ2-5	NA	ASSPSSKGARRETQY
TRBV28	13	TRBJ2-5	few	ASRSQGARKETQY
TRBV3-1/TRBV3-2	12	TRBJ2-7	NA	ASSPTGASYEQY
TRBV7-9	12	TRBJ2-7	once	ASSPPLHSSEQY
TRBV28	16	TRBJ1-2	NA	ASSLSRIRSDRGDGYT
TRBV10-3	16	TRBJ2-3	NA	AISEGLAGGPNPDTQY
TRBV14	10	TRBJ1-1	NA	ASSPGRSEAF
TRBV6-4	13	TRBJ2-7	NA	ASSVLSRSPYEQY
TRBV9	11	TRBJ2-7	NA	ASSVITGHEQY
TRBV5-1	13	TRBJ2-3	NA	ASSLAGQLTDTQY
TRBV12-3/TRBV12-4	11	TRBJ1-1	NA	ASSLGPNTEAF
TRBV2	12	TRBJ2-5	NA	ASKFSGRGETQY
TRBV4-1	13	TRBJ1-3	NA	ASSQDRTAGNTIY
TRBV24-1	15	TRBJ2-2	NA	ATSGIGGGIGTGELF
TRBV24-1	9	TRBJ2-2	NA	ATSDFGELF
TRBV28	12	TRBJ1-6	NA	ASLQGSYNSPLH
TRBV15	10	TRBJ1-2	NA	ATSRDNYGYT
TRBV9	13	TRBJ2-7	NA	ASSVASDPTYEQY
TRBV28	14	TRBJ1-5	NA	ASSLTPAGFNQPQH
TRBV4-1	12	TRBJ1-5	NA	ASSHITGGQPQH
TRBV24-1	12	TRBJ1-2	NA	ATSDTDRVEGYT
TRBV6-5	12	TRBJ1-1	few	ASRNRDRQGEAF
TRBV29-1	9	TRBJ1-2	NA	SVRDRYGYT